The 8 T cell receptor beta chains presented below share a single source sample, sequenced in a study of T cell clonality in common variable immunodeficiency. Whole-study findings and limits: Common variable immunodeficiency TCR beta sequences reportedly had fewer deletions and N-nucleotide insertions.

Clones were read by immunoSEQ multiplex PCR, and TCRdb kept only the in-frame ones, dropping some. The specimen has around 30,000 clones, none found just once. Antigens for these TCRs are unknown. The source material was peripheral blood mononuclear cells. These receptor sequences come from a human donor with common variable immunodeficiency.

The sample holds many counts of this clone. The sequence runs out 3 residues before the end of the CDR3; the remainder is reconstructed from the germline J gene. The chain recombines TRBV7-9 with TRBJ1-2; no definite D call. The CDR3 is made up of 13 amino acids. In germline, CDR1 is SEHNR, CDR2 FQNEAQ (reference sequence). Trimming took off 2 bases at V and 4 bases at J, with 8 bases between the two ends. The CDR3 loop reads CASSLSISYGYTF. The CDR3 bases that were read are TGTGCCAGCAGCTTATCCATTTCCTATGGC.

This clone was detected many times. The CDR3 reads CAISEGAGGVNGELFF. The sequenced part of the CDR3 DNA is TGTGCCATCAGTGAGGGTGCAGGGGGCGTCAACGGGGAG. The chain uses TRBV10-3 and TRBJ2-2, with 8 bases identical to TRBD1. The read finishes 3 residues shy of the CDR3 end, and the germline J gene is used to complete it. Germline CDR1 and CDR2: ENHRY and SYGVKD. The CDR3 is 16 residues long. J was trimmed by 7 bases and V by 2 bases; bases with no gene match: 9.

This clone was counted at least ten times. The observed sequence ends 3 residues before the CDR3 terminus, with the missing tail filled in from the germline J gene. The chain employs TRBV4-1 and TRBJ1-1, with D perhaps matching TRBD1 (6 bases). Germline V gene sequence: CDR1 MGHRA, CDR2 YSYEKL. V lost 6 bases to trimming and J lost 6 bases, with 23 bases between them. This CDR3 has 16 amino acids. The CDR3 sequence is CASSNLGAGRNAEAFF. CDR3 DNA (partial): TGCGCCAGCAGTAATCTGGGGGCCGGTAGAAATGCTGAA.

As regards this clone: Read sequence stops 3 residues before the CDR3 end, and the germline J gene provides the missing end. The gene calls are TRBV10-3 and TRBJ2-7, with 9 bases fitting TRBD1. The V and J ends lost 2 bases and 4 bases, in that order; junction bases with no gene match: 15. Per the germline V gene, CDR1 is ENHRY and CDR2 is SYGVKD. The length of the CDR3 is 18 residues. The CDR3 DNA, read in part, is TGTGCCATCAGTGAGCCAAGCTTTCCGGGACAGGGCCCTTACGAG. It codes for CAISEPSFPGQGPYE. The entire CDR3 protein reads CAISEPSFPGQGPYEQYF.

A word on this clone: The read terminates 3 residues before the CDR3 end, so the remaining end is supplied by the germline J gene. The chain has TRBV7-2 and TRBJ2-1, with 7 nucleotides matching TRBD2. This CDR3 is 15 amino acids long. The V segment lost 4 bases and the J segment 2 bases; nucleotides outside the gene matches: 5. CDR1 and CDR2 (germline): SGHTA, FQGNSA. The covered CDR3 bases are TGTGCCAGCAGCTGGGGGGGGACGACCTACAATGAG. Protein product: CASSWGGTTYNE. The whole CDR3 region reads CASSWGGTTYNEQFF.

This clone was observed at least ten times. The observed sequence ends 3 residues before the CDR3 terminus, with the missing tail filled in from the germline J gene. The V call is TRBV19, the J call TRBJ2-6; D unresolved. Per germline, CDR1 LNHDA and CDR2 SQIVND (reference sequence). This CDR3 has 14 residues. V lost 3 bases and J lost 2, with 5 bases in between. The CDR3 here is CASSIGPGANVLTF. The covered CDR3 bases are TGTGCCAGTAGTATTGGGCCTGGGGCCAACGTC.

This clone is medium-sized. Read data end 3 residues before the CDR3 end; the end is taken from the germline J gene. The chain employs TRBV5-6 and TRBJ2-7; 9 bases fit TRBD2. With V trimmed by 0 bases and J by 5 bases, 6 bases remained unmatched. CDR3 length equals 15 residues. The germline V gene has CDR1 SGHDT and CDR2 YYEEEE. The sequenced part of the CDR3 DNA is TGTGCCAGCAGCTTGGCGGTAGCGGGAGTCCACGAG. Residues: CASSLAVAGVHE. The full CDR3 is CASSLAVAGVHEQYF. Variable domain in full (rest from reference TRBV5-6 and TRBJ2-7): DAGVTQSPTHLIKTRGQQVTLRCSPKSGHDTVSWYQQALGQGPQFIFQYYEEEERQRGNFPDRFSGHQFPNYSSELNVNALLLGDSALYLCASSLAVAGVHEQYFGPGTRLTVT.

This clone was seen repeatedly, ten times or more. The CDR3 end is not reached by the read, which stops 3 residues before it; the germline J gene fills it in. The V gene is TRBV19, the J gene TRBJ1-2, with TRBD1 identical over 7 bases. The CDR3 has 17 residues. Germline V lookup: CDR1 LNHDA, CDR2 SQIVND (reference sequence). J lost 6 bases, V lost 5 bases, and 18 bases had no gene match. The CDR3 DNA, read in part, is TGTGCCAGTAGTCAGTGGACAGGCAAGGGGACCAATGATGGC. It translates to CASSQWTGKGTNDG. The full CDR3 protein reads CASSQWTGKGTNDGYTF.